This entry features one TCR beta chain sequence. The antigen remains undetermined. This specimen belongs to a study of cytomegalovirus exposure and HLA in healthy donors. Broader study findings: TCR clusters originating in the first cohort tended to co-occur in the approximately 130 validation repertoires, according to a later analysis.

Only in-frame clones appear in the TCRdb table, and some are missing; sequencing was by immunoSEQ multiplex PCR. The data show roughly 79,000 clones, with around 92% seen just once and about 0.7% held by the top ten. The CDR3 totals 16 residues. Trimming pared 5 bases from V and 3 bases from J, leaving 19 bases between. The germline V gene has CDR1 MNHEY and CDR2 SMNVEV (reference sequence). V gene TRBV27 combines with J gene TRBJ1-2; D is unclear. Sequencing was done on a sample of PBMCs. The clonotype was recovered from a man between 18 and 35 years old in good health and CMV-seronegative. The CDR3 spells CASSADGPQLDYGYTF. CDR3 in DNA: TGTGCCAGCAGTGCCGATGGGCCCCAGCTGGACTATGGCTACACCTTC.